The 8 T cell receptor beta chains in this list originate from one sample, sequenced in a study of PD-1 blockade in mismatch repair-deficient tumors. Using immunoSEQ multiplex PCR, the repertoire was profiled, and TCRdb retains in-frame clones only, with some absent. Altogether roughly 49,000 clones are present, 70% to 85% being singletons, with the ten largest covering 2.5% to 4%. Source: PBMCs, taken before pembrolizumab treatment. Receptors were obtained from an adult with mismatch repair-deficient cancer.

The CDR3 protein is CASSLVRVTGELFF. As DNA, the CDR3 is TGTGCCAGCAGCTTAGTACGAGTCACCGGGGAGCTGTTTTTT. The rearrangement links TRBV7-2 to TRBJ2-2; D remains unclear. V was cut by 1 base and J by 4 bases, with 7 bases left in between. The CDR3 covers 14 residues. CDR1 is SGHTA, CDR2 FQGNSA, per germline.

This sequence joins TRBV30 and TRBJ2-7; 8 nucleotides match TRBD2. CDR3 length equals 13 residues. The trim removed 0 bases at V and 6 bases at J, leaving 4 bases unmatched. From germline, CDR1 is GTSNPN and CDR2 SVGIG (reference sequence). Here the CDR3 DNA reads TGTGCCTGGAGTGTAGGACTAGCCGGCGAGCAGTACTTC. It yields the protein CAWSVGLAGEQYF.

This clone was observed a few times. The rearrangement links TRBV10-3 to TRBJ2-3, with a weak D call TRBD2 (5 bases). Germline assignment: CDR1 ENHRY and CDR2 SYGVKD. V lost 0 bases, J lost 4 bases, and 20 bases lay in between. The CDR3 is 18 amino acids. The CDR3, as DNA: TGTGCCATCAGTGAGTCGATTGCCCGGGAAATAGGGTCAGATACGCAGTATTTT. Protein sequence: CAISESIAREIGSDTQYF.

The chain links TRBV18 to TRBJ2-3; TRBD2 might be the D (6 bases). Per germline, CDR1 KGHSH and CDR2 LQKENI. The CDR3 is made up of 17 amino acids. V was shortened by 2 bases and J by 1 base, with 16 bases between the two germline ends. CDR3 sequence reads: CASSPLGLPGGTDTQYF. The CDR3 region has the DNA TGTGCCAGCTCACCATTAGGTTTACCGGGAGGCACAGATACGCAGTATTTT.

The rearrangement uses TRBV27 and TRBJ1-1; possibly TRBD1 for D (6 bases). V was clipped by 6 bases and J by 3 bases, with 14 bases between them. This CDR3 has 14 amino acids. Germline V CDR1 and CDR2: MNHEY, SMNVEV (reference sequence). CDR3 sequence: CASSLSQGYTEAFF. The DNA for the CDR3 is TGTGCCAGCAGCCTTTCCCAGGGGTACACTGAAGCTTTCTTT.

This clone appeared once. The V call is TRBV5-1, the J call TRBJ2-5; 9 nucleotides line up with TRBD2. This CDR3 has 18 amino acids. In germline, CDR1 is SGHRS, CDR2 YFSETQ. With V trimmed by 1 base and J by 0 bases, 10 bases remained unmatched. DNA for the CDR3: TGCGCCAGCAGCTTGAAACCTCCTAGCGGGGCTTACCAAGAGACCCAGTACTTC. The encoded protein is CASSLKPPSGAYQETQYF.

The chain recombines TRBV7-9 with TRBJ2-3; the D is unclear. There are 15 residues in the CDR3. Germline V gene lookup returns CDR1 SEHNR and CDR2 FQNEAQ (reference sequence). The ends were cut back, 1 base at V and 4 bases at J, with 12 bases in the middle. The DNA of the CDR3 is TGTGCCAGCAGCTTAGACAAGCCGTGGGCAGATACGCAGTATTTT. This encodes CASSLDKPWADTQYF.

The V and J genes are TRBV29-1 and TRBJ1-1, with D perhaps matching TRBD1 (5 bases). Germline V gives CDR1 SQVTM, CDR2 ANQGSEA. This CDR3 is 14 amino acids long. Trimming took off 6 bases at V and 0 bases at J, with 14 bases between the two ends. The CDR3 region is CSVGTNELNTEAFF. CDR3 coding DNA: TGCAGCGTCGGGACCAATGAATTGAACACTGAAGCTTTCTTT.